These 32 T cell receptor beta chains share one sample of origin, sequenced in a study of blood T cells in healthy people across ages. A second PCR, run for about 7 to 11 cycles, used a sample-barcoded 5' primer plus a J-beta primer mix. TCRdb independently ran MiXCR on the 5' RACE reads; one entry per CDR3 protein. The sample lists about 580,000 distinct CDR3 sequences; roughly 48% were seen once. The source material was blood. These receptors all stem from an elderly man in good health.

The chain has TRBV7-2 and TRBJ2-4; D remains unclear. This CDR3 comprises 14 residues. Germline CDR1 reads SGHTA; CDR2 reads FQGNSA. The V end lost 0 bases, the J end lost 13 bases, and 16 bases lay between the germline ends. CDR3 in DNA: TGTGCCAGCAGCTTAGCGCCCCCCTACAATGAGCAGTACTTC. Its protein is CASSLAPPYNEQYF.

This clonotype was counted between two and nine times. The chain is built from TRBV7-2 and TRBJ1-4; D is possibly TRBD1 (5 bases). V lost 3 bases, J lost 8 bases, and 13 bases lay in between. The CDR3 consists of 14 residues. CDR1 is SGHTA, CDR2 FQGNSA, per germline. CDR3 sequence: CASSFEGKEEKLFF. In DNA form, the CDR3 reads TGTGCCAGCAGCTTTGAGGGGAAAGAGGAAAAACTGTTTTTT.

This chain connects TRBV20-1 to TRBJ2-5; D remains ambiguous. Trimming took off 0 bases at V and 2 bases at J, with 16 bases between the two ends. CDR3 length equals 16 residues. Germline loops: CDR1 DFQATT, CDR2 SNEGSKA (reference sequence). The CDR3 is CSARDLPGLPQETQYF. The DNA for the CDR3 is TGCAGTGCTAGAGATCTCCCAGGCCTCCCACAAGAGACCCAGTACTTC.

The chain uses TRBV29-1 and TRBJ2-3; TRBD2 matches at 13 bases. Trimming took 7 bases from V and 5 from J; bases not matched to a gene: 9. Germline loops: CDR1 SQVTM, CDR2 ANQGSEA. CDR3 length: 15 residues. CDR3 nucleotides: TGCAGCGCCGGAAAACTAGCGGGAGGGGTAGATACGCAGTATTTT. Encoded protein: CSAGKLAGGVDTQYF.

This chain uses TRBV5-1 with TRBJ2-7; the D gene is possibly TRBD2 (5 bases). The germline V gene has CDR1 SGHRS and CDR2 YFSETQ. The CDR3 loop spans 11 amino acids. Trimming removed 4 bases from V and 6 bases from J, with 8 bases in between. CDR3: CASSSGLEQYF. The CDR3 DNA sequence: TGCGCCAGCAGCAGTGGACTCGAGCAGTACTTC.

This chain joins TRBV5-4 and TRBJ2-1; a possible D gene is TRBD2 (5 bases). The CDR3 length is 13 residues. Germline V gives CDR1 SGHNT, CDR2 YYREEE (reference sequence). Between the trimmed V and J ends, which lost 2 bases and 9 bases, there was a span of 12 bases. The CDR3 spells CASSLREVGEQFF. The CDR3 DNA reads TGTGCCAGCAGCTTACGGGAAGTGGGTGAGCAGTTCTTC. The complete variable domain, with remaining parts taken from reference TRBV5-4 and TRBJ2-1, reads ETGVTQSPTHLIKTRGQQVTLRCSSQSGHNTVSWYQQALGQGPQFIFQYYREEENGRGNFPPRFSGLQFPNYSSELNVNALELDDSALYLCASSLREVGEQFFGPGTRLTVL.

V is TRBV12-5 and J is TRBJ2-1; D call uncertain. The V gene's germline CDR1 is LGHNT and CDR2 FRNRAP. The CDR3 is 15 amino acids. The V gene lost 5 bases and the J gene lost 4 bases, with 15 bases spanning the gap. This chain's CDR3 is CASGLIHGAYNEQFF. The CDR3, as DNA: TGTGCTAGTGGTCTTATACATGGTGCTTACAATGAGCAGTTCTTC.

This chain links TRBV29-1 with TRBJ2-5; 9 positions agree with TRBD1. The length of the CDR3 is 13 residues. Germline CDR1 SQVTM, CDR2 ANQGSEA. Trimming cost V 7 bases and J 5 bases; bases outside gene matches: 8. This chain's CDR3 is CSGNRGLGETQYF. The CDR3 nucleotides read TGCAGCGGAAACAGGGGGCTCGGGGAGACCCAGTACTTC.

The genes are TRBV27 and TRBJ2-7; 11 nucleotides match TRBD2. Trimming took 8 bases from V and 1 from J; bases not matched to a gene: 7. Germline CDR1 is MNHEY and CDR2 is SMNVEV (reference sequence). CDR3 length: 15 amino acids. The CDR3 nucleotides read TGTGCCAGCGGAGGACTAGCGGGTCCATCCTACGAGCAGTACTTC. This sequence encodes CASGGLAGPSYEQYF.

The J gene is TRBJ2-6, the V gene TRBV25-1, with TRBD2 matching 7 bases. This CDR3 is 17 amino acids long. Germline lookup yields CDR1 MGHDK and CDR2 SYGVNS. J lost 0 bases, V lost 5 bases, and 7 bases had no gene match. The CDR3 DNA follows: TGTGCCAGCAGTAGGCTACGCGGGAGCTCTGGGGCCAACGTCCTGACTTTC. This codes for CASSRLRGSSGANVLTF.

CDR3 loop: CASRSSGRNLFF. The CDR3 nucleotides read TGTGCCAGCAGGTCTAGCGGGAGGAATCTGTTCTTC. The gene calls are TRBV12-3 or TRBV12-4 and TRBJ2-1, with TRBD2 matching over 11 bases. The CDR3 is made up of 12 amino acids. V was pared by 6 bases and J by 15 bases, with 7 bases of the junction left unmatched.

The rearrangement joins TRBV7-2 to TRBJ2-3; D remains unclear. This CDR3 spans 16 amino acids. Looked up from germline, CDR1 is SGHTA and CDR2 is FQGNSA. V was shortened by 4 bases and J by 2 bases, with 16 bases between the two germline ends. In nucleotides, the CDR3 is TGTGCCAGCAGCTACTATCGGGCTGATCTCACAGATACGCAGTATTTT. Its protein product is CASSYYRADLTDTQYF.

This clonotype was picked up a small number of times. V and J are TRBV29-1 and TRBJ2-1; TRBD2 matches at 13 bases. V shed 6 bases, J shed 9 bases, and the junction held 8 bases outside the gene matches. The CDR3 consists of 14 residues. The germline V gene has CDR1 SQVTM and CDR2 ANQGSEA. The CDR3 sequence is CSVQGLAGVGEQFF. The DNA of the CDR3 is TGCAGCGTCCAAGGACTAGCGGGAGTTGGTGAGCAGTTCTTC.

This clonotype appeared a few times. The rearrangement links TRBV20-1 to TRBJ1-1; 9 nucleotides line up with TRBD1. The CDR3 is 13 residues long. Unmatched junction bases numbered 6, after V lost 5 bases and J lost 5 bases. Germline V CDR1 and CDR2: DFQATT, SNEGSKA (reference sequence). The CDR3, as DNA: TGCAGTGCTGTACAGGGGGCGAAAACTGAAGCTTTCTTT. This gives the protein CSAVQGAKTEAFF.

This rearrangement joins TRBV7-3 to TRBJ2-1; D unclear. Germline V gene data show CDR1 as SGHTA and CDR2 as FQGTGA. Trimming removed 5 bases from V and 2 bases from J, with 4 bases in between. The CDR3 covers 12 residues. CDR3 DNA sequence: TGTGCCAGCAGCAACACCTACAATGAGCAGTTCTTC. This codes for CASSNTYNEQFF.

The V gene is TRBV4-3, the J gene TRBJ1-6, with 9 bases lining up with TRBD1. Germline V lookup: CDR1 LGHNA, CDR2 YSLEER. V lost 0 bases, J lost 0 bases, and 3 bases stayed unmatched. The CDR3 length is 18 residues. CDR3 nucleotides: TGCGCCAGCAGCCAAGATGGACAGGGGAGCTCCTATAATTCACCCCTCCACTTT. Encoded protein: CASSQDGQGSSYNSPLHF.

Only a few counts were recorded for this clonotype. J is TRBJ2-3 and V is TRBV7-3; D uncertain. The germline V gene has CDR1 SGHTA and CDR2 FQGTGA. Trimming pared 1 base from V and 1 base from J, leaving 6 bases between. The CDR3 consists of 14 residues. CDR3 loop: CASSLSARTDTQYF. CDR3 DNA sequence: TGTGCCAGCAGCTTAAGCGCGCGCACAGATACGCAGTATTTT.

This chain joins TRBV7-2 and TRBJ1-3; no definite D call. The length of the CDR3 is 16 residues. V lost 5 bases and J 0 bases, leaving 14 bases between the germline ends. The germline V gene encodes CDR1 SGHTA and CDR2 FQGNSA. CDR3 loop: CASSPPGRRSGNTIYF. CDR3 DNA sequence: TGTGCCAGCAGCCCGCCCGGGAGACGCTCTGGAAACACCATATATTTT.

The V call is TRBV28, the J call TRBJ2-5, with 8 positions matching TRBD2. V lost 3 bases, J lost 11 bases, and 17 bases stayed unmatched. Per germline, CDR1 MDHEN and CDR2 SYDVKM. The CDR3 runs 16 residues. In DNA form, the CDR3 reads TGTGCCAGCAGTTTCAACGGGCTAGCGGGTCGGGGGGAGCAGTACTTC. This codes for CASSFNGLAGRGEQYF.

This clonotype came up a few times. V gene TRBV28 combines with J gene TRBJ2-3; D possibly corresponds to TRBD2 (6 bases). Trimming removed 6 bases from V and 4 bases from J, with 14 bases in between. The CDR3 has 14 amino acids. Germline CDR1 and CDR2: MDHEN and SYDVKM. In DNA, the CDR3 is TGTGCCAGCAGGTTTGGGGGGAGCGCAGATACGCAGTATTTT. Translating it yields CASRFGGSADTQYF.

At least ten counts were recorded for this clonotype. The J gene is TRBJ2-7, the V gene TRBV6-6; D tentatively reads TRBD1 or TRBD2 (5 bases each). From germline, CDR1 is MNHNY and CDR2 SVGAGI (reference sequence). The CDR3 is made up of 13 amino acids. The ends were cut back, 6 bases at V and 4 bases at J, with 13 bases in the middle. The CDR3 region is CASSPQGDYEQYF. DNA for the CDR3: TGTGCCAGCAGCCCCCAGGGAGATTACGAGCAGTACTTC.

The CDR3 DNA reads TGTGCCAGCAGCCAACAGACAGGGAACTATGGCTACACCTTC. Protein: CASSQQTGNYGYTF. The J gene is TRBJ1-2, the V gene TRBV14; 7 bases map to TRBD1. Trimming cost V 2 bases and J 2 bases; bases outside gene matches: 2. This CDR3 contains 14 residues. Per the germline V gene, CDR1 is SGHDN and CDR2 is FVKESK.

This chain's CDR3 is CASSPTEVAPYGYTF. CDR3 in DNA: TGTGCCAGCTCACCCACAGAGGTCGCTCCCTATGGCTACACCTTC. This chain links TRBV18 with TRBJ1-2; D uncertain. Trimming cost V 3 bases and J 4 bases, with 15 bases left between them. There are 15 residues in the CDR3. Germline V gene data show CDR1 as KGHSH and CDR2 as LQKENI.

This CDR3 reads CASSRTASYNEQFF. The CDR3 bases are TGTGCCAGCAGCCGGACTGCCTCCTACAATGAGCAGTTCTTC. This chain joins TRBV7-2 and TRBJ2-1, with D possibly TRBD2 on 5 matching bases. The CDR3 covers 14 residues. Germline V gene data show CDR1 as SGHTA and CDR2 as FQGNSA. The V end lost 5 bases, the J end lost 0 bases, and 8 bases lay between the germline ends.

This sequence joins TRBV6-1 and TRBJ2-3, with 9 bases matching TRBD2. In germline, CDR1 is MNHNS, CDR2 SASEGT. The CDR3 totals 15 residues. J gave up 1 base and V 8 bases, and 7 bases lay outside the gene matches. This CDR3 is CASGGTSTGTDTQYF. In nucleotides, the CDR3 is TGTGCCAGCGGGGGGACTAGCACTGGCACAGATACGCAGTATTTT.

V and J are TRBV29-1 and TRBJ2-6; D is uncertain. Trimming stripped 4 bases from V and 0 bases from J, with 4 bases between. Per germline, CDR1 SQVTM and CDR2 ANQGSEA. The CDR3 consists of 13 residues. The CDR3: CSVGSSGANVLTF. CDR3 nucleotides: TGCAGCGTTGGAAGCTCTGGGGCCAACGTCCTGACTTTC.

The CDR3 DNA reads as TGTGCCAGCAGCTTAACCGCTAGCGGGAGGCCTATGAAGCAGTTCTTC. Its protein is CASSLTASGRPMKQFF. V gene TRBV7-6 combines with J gene TRBJ2-1; 11 bases align to TRBD2. Germline loops: CDR1 SGHVS, CDR2 FNYEAQ. This CDR3 is 16 amino acids long. Trimming took 2 bases from V and 11 from J; bases not matched to a gene: 11.

The V call is TRBV7-2, the J call TRBJ1-6; D ambiguous. The CDR3 is 13 residues long. V was clipped by 8 bases and J by 8 bases, with 13 bases between them. Per germline, CDR1 SGHTA and CDR2 FQGNSA. CDR3 in amino acids: CASVGSPDSPLHF. In nucleotides, the CDR3 is TGTGCCAGCGTAGGATCTCCCGATTCACCCCTCCACTTT.

The chain is built from TRBV20-1 and TRBJ1-6; D gene unclear. Trimming cost V 1 base and J 9 bases, with 19 bases left between them. The CDR3 length is 16 residues. Germline values: CDR1 DFQATT, CDR2 SNEGSKA (reference sequence). CDR3 residues: CSARVEVLLPASPLHF. CDR3 DNA: TGCAGTGCTAGAGTAGAAGTTCTCTTGCCCGCTTCACCCCTCCACTTT.

The chain joins TRBV7-9 to TRBJ1-6; 8 nucleotides agree with TRBD1. The CDR3 spans 14 residues. CDR1 SEHNR and CDR2 FQNEAQ come from the germline V gene (reference sequence). The V gene end was trimmed by 4 bases and the J gene end by 8 bases; junction bases not matched to a gene: 4. The chain's CDR3 is CASSSQGADSPLHF. As DNA, the CDR3 is TGTGCCAGCAGCTCGCAGGGGGCTGATTCACCCCTCCACTTT. Variable domain in full (rest from reference TRBV7-9 and TRBJ1-6): DTGVSQNPRHKITKRGQNVTFRCDPISEHNRLYWYRQTLGQGPEFLTYFQNEAQLEKSRLLSDRFSAERPKGSFSTLEIQRTEQGDSAMYLCASSSQGADSPLHFGNGTRLTVT.

The J gene is TRBJ2-7, the V gene TRBV29-1; D gene unclear. The CDR3 sequence is 11 residues long. V was trimmed by 2 bases and J by 7 bases, leaving 9 bases between them. Germline values: CDR1 SQVTM, CDR2 ANQGSEA. CDR3 in amino acids: CSVEQVREQYF. In DNA form, the CDR3 reads TGCAGCGTTGAACAGGTTAGGGAGCAGTACTTC.

The rearrangement joins TRBV20-1 to TRBJ2-1, with 8 bases fitting TRBD2. J gave up 1 base and V 3 bases, and 8 bases lay outside the gene matches. The CDR3 length is 16 residues. Germline CDR1 is DFQATT and CDR2 is SNEGSKA (reference sequence). CDR3 bases: TGCAGTGCTAGGAGGTCTAGCGGGCCTTCCTACAATGAGCAGTTCTTC. The encoded protein is CSARRSSGPSYNEQFF.